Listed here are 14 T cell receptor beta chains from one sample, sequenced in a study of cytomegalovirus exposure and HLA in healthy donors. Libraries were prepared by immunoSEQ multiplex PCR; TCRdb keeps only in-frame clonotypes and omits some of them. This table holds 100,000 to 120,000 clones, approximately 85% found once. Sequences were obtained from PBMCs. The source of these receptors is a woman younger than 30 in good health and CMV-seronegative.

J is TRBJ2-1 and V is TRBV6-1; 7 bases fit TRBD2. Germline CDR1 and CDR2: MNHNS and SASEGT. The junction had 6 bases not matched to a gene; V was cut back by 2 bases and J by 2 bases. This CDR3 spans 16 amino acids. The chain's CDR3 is CASSELGGRAYNEQFF. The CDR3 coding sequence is TGTGCCAGCAGTGAATTGGGGGGGAGAGCCTACAATGAGCAGTTCTTC.

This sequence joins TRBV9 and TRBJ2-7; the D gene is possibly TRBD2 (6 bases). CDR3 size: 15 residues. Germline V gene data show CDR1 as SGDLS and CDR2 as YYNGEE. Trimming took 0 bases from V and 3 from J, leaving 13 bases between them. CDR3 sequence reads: CASSVATASVYEQYF. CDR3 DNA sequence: TGTGCCAGCAGCGTAGCTACTGCTAGCGTCTACGAGCAGTACTTC. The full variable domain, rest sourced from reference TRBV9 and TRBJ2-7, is DSGVTQTPKHLITATGQRVTLRCSPRSGDLSVYWYQQSLDQGLQFLIQYYNGEERAKGNILERFSAQQFPDLHSELNLSSLELGDSALYFCASSVATASVYEQYFGPGTRLTVT.

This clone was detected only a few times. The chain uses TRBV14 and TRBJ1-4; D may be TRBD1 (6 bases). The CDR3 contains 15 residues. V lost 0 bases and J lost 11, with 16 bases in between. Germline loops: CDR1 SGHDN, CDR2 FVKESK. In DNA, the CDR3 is TGTGCCAGCAGCCAAGATCAGGGACACTCCCTGAAACTGTTTTTT. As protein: CASSQDQGHSLKLFF.

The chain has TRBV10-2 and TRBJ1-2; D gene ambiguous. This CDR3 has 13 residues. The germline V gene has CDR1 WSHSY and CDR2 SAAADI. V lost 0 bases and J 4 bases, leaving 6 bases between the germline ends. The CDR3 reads CASSESRGYGYTF. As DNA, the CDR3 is TGCGCCAGCAGTGAGTCACGGGGCTATGGCTACACCTTC.

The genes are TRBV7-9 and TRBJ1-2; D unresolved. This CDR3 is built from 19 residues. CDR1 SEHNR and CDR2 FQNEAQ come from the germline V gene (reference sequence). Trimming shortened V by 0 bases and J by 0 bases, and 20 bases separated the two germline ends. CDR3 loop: CASSLAGVIGRAANYGYTF. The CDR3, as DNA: TGTGCCAGCAGCTTAGCTGGAGTTATAGGGAGAGCGGCTAACTATGGCTACACCTTC.

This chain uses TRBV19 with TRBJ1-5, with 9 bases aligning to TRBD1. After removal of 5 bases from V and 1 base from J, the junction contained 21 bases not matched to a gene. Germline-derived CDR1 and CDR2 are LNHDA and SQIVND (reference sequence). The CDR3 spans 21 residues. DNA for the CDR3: TGTGCCAGTAGTCAAACTTCCGGGACAGGGATTTACGCACCGAGCAATCAGCCCCAGCATTTT. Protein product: CASSQTSGTGIYAPSNQPQHF.

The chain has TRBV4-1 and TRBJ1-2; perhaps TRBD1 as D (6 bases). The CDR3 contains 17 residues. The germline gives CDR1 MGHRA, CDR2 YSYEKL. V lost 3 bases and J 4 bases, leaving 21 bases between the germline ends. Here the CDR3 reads CASSQEGTTEVLYGYTF. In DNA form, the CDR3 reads TGCGCCAGCAGCCAGGAAGGGACAACTGAGGTTCTCTATGGCTACACCTTC.

The CDR3 DNA is TGTGCCAGCAGCCAAACTACAGGGACTGAGCAGTTCTTC. Amino acids: CASSQTTGTEQFF. This chain connects TRBV4-2 to TRBJ2-1; D is possibly TRBD1 (6 bases). V was clipped by 2 bases and J by 9 bases, with 11 bases between them. The CDR3 consists of 13 residues. Germline CDR1 is LGHNA and CDR2 is YNFKEQ.

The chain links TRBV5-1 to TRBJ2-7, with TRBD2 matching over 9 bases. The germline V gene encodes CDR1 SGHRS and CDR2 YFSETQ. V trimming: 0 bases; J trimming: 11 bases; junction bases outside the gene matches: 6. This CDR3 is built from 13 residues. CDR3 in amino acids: CASSLGASGDKYF. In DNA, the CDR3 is TGCGCCAGCAGCTTGGGGGCTAGCGGGGATAAGTACTTC.

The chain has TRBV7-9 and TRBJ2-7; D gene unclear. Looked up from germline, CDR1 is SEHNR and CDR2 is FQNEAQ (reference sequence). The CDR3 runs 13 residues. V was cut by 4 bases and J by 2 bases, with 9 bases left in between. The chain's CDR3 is CASSSQNAYEQYF. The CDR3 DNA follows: TGTGCCAGCAGCTCTCAGAATGCCTACGAGCAGTACTTC.

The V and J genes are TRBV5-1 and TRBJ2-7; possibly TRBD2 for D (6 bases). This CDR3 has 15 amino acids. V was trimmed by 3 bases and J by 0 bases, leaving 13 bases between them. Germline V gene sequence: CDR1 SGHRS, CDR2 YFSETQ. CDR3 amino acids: CASSWGGGISYEQYF. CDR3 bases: TGCGCCAGCAGCTGGGGTGGGGGGATCTCCTACGAGCAGTACTTC.

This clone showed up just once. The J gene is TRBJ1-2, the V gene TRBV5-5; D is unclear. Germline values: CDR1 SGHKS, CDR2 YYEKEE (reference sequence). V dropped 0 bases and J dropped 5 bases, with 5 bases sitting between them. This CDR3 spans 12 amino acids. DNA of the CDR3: TGTGCCAGCAGCTTGGATATGTATGGCTACACCTTC. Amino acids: CASSLDMYGYTF.

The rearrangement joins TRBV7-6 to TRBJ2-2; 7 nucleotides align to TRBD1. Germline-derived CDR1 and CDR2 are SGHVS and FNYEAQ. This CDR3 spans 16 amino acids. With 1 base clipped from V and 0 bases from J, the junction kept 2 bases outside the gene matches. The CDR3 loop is CASSLGGTANTGELFF. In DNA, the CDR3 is TGTGCCAGCAGCTTAGGGGGGACAGCGAACACCGGGGAGCTGTTTTTT.

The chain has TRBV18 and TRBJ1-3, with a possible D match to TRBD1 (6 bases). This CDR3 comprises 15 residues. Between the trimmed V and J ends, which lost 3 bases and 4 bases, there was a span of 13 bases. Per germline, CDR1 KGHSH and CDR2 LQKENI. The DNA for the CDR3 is TGTGCCAGCTCACCTCCAGGGGCTACCGGAAACACCATATATTTT. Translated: CASSPPGATGNTIYF.